This T cell receptor beta chain was sequenced in a study of OX40 agonist ivuxolimab in advanced cancers. Study details: A diagnosis of hepatocellular carcinoma, melanoma, renal cell or head and neck cancer was present in dose-escalation patients. Of mixed ages from about 23 to 85 and averaging about 56 years, the group was roughly 85% male.

By frequency in the sample, this clone is medium-sized. What it recognizes is unknown. Germline values: CDR1 SQVTM, CDR2 ANQGSEA. V trimming: 4 bases; J trimming: 2 bases; junction bases outside the gene matches: 3. The CDR3 length is 13 residues. People who had autoimmune disease history or systemic immunosuppression were excluded. Study-wide findings and caveats: Among the lowest levels of clonal expansion were found in partial responders at 0.1-3.0 mg/kg.

Profiled with immunoSEQ multiplex PCR; TCRdb holds only in-frame clones, not every one. The sample lists tens of thousands of clones; roughly nine tenths were seen once. V gene TRBV29-1 combines with J gene TRBJ2-7; 9 bases align to TRBD2. This clonotype was obtained from an adult with an advanced solid tumor such as melanoma, head and neck, liver or kidney cancer. Sequenced here: CD4+ or CD8+ T cells sorted from blood, sampled in a trial of the OX40 agonist ivuxolimab. The CDR3 DNA sequence: TGCAGCGTTGGGACTAGCGCGACCTACGAGCAGTACTTC. The encoded protein is CSVGTSATYEQYF.